This T cell receptor (beta chain) was sequenced during a study of beta chain features in type 1 diabetes listed by TCRdb under 2018. Looking at the study overall: Mean age, gender distribution, total cell number and subset yield did not differ between patients and healthy donors. In the study, TCRB repertoires of sorted circulating CD4+ T cell subsets from recently diagnosed type 1 diabetes patients were compared with those of matched healthy donors. Across all samples, around 100 million sorted cells were examined, and cell number per subset correlated strongly with RNA yield. Regulatory and stem cell-like memory subsets were obtained from only 8 patients and about 8 healthy donors, while naive and central memory subsets were obtained from all 28 donors. Study-level results and caveats: Because cDNA was sequenced instead of genomic DNA, activated cells with high expression could be over-represented, although the groups did not differ in activation or CD3 levels. Naive, central memory and regulatory TCRB repertoires appeared to be more similar among patients than among healthy donors. Fewer insertions and more nucleotide deletions at VDJ recombination sites were observed in patients with type 1 diabetes, implying thymic rearrangement abnormalities. In all four CD4+ subsets, TCRB CDR3 length was moderately but significantly shorter in type 1 diabetes patients. PCR might favor shorter templates, but patient and control samples were amplified and corrected together, so any skew would affect both groups equally. Only small numbers of individuals were included in the HLA sub-analyses, which left unresolved whether HLA type had any influence on TCRB rearrangement.

From each donor, a single peripheral blood sample of about 120 mL on average was drawn into heparinised tubes. A BD FACSAria II and a panel including CD45RO, CCR7, CD25, CD127, CD95 and CD27 were used to sort naive, central memory, regulatory and stem cell-like memory CD4+ T cells. Every sorted population had a purity above 95%. Right away, PBMCs were isolated by Lymphoprep density gradient centrifugation and were stained directly, with no culture step. To minimize batch effects, samples were stained and sorted in pairs, one healthy donor with one patient per experiment. A few counts support this clone. The antigen it recognizes is unknown. No quality values exist for individual bases; no much larger clone is one base distant. V is clipped by 3 bases and J by 3 bases, and the sequence between their germline boundaries is 12 bases long. The CDR1 and CDR2 encoded by the germline V gene (reference sequence) are SEHNR and FQNEAQ. Counted from cysteine to phenylalanine, this CDR3 has 15 amino acids. Left in the record is the CDR3 DNA by itself, 45 bases read in frame from the first base.

The entire isolated RNA was reverse transcribed using the High Capacity cDNA Reverse Transcription Kit, and thus expressed TCRB transcripts were sequenced. Naive, central memory and regulatory T cell samples underwent deep immunoSEQ sequencing, averaging about 3.57 million total reads per sample. Sorted cells were lysed in RLT buffer and RNA was extracted with DNase-treated RNeasy Micro or Mini kits, depending on cell number. Each cell subset was processed separately to prevent cross-contamination, with patient and healthy donor samples processed together. The immunoSEQ multiplex PCR was used to amplify TCRB sequences from cDNA, yielding 87-bp fragments that span the CDR3 region. Amplicons were sequenced on the Illumina HiSeq platform. In the paper's pipeline: PCR bias was computationally corrected using synthetic template baselines, reads within Hamming distance 2 were collapsed, and singletons that could not be merged were discarded. By aligning reads against IMGT, V, D and J genes, CDR3 length, and insertions or deletions at six rearrangement sites were assigned. Within each subset, clonotype counts were normalized to the number of sorted cells before true diversity and Gini coefficients were calculated with the tcR R package. The overlap coefficient, calculated on TCRB nucleotide sequences, was used to quantify repertoire sharing. As a proxy for the pre-selection repertoire, out-of-frame TCRB sequences from naive cells were analyzed. The clones in this table, taken by TCRdb from immuneACCESS, are in-frame only. Not every clone is retained; where verified, under half of the shortfall comes from an unresolved V gene, and the cause of the rest is unknown. V and J calls plus clone size are reproduced from that table; the DNA served to infer D and trimming. A total of 680,000 or so clones appear in this sample, around 16% of them only once. In total, the top ten clones hold approximately 0.099% of the sample.

The V gene is TRBV7-9 and the J gene is TRBJ1-5; possibly the D gene is TRBD1, per 6 matching bases. The sequencing input was naive CD4+ T cells from blood. This specimen's cell subset or site label, interpreted: true naive CD4+ T cells. This receptor was taken from a man between 18 and 35 years old in good health. The CDR3 in this case is CASSLGGPNNQPQHF. The nucleotide sequence reads TGTGCCAGCAGCTTGGGGGGGCCGAACAATCAGCCCCAGCATTTT.